The clone carrying this T cell receptor (beta chain) was seen a few times. Its target is not known. Germline V gene lookup returns CDR1 LNHNV and CDR2 YYDKDF (reference sequence). Trimming took off 0 bases at V and 6 bases at J, with 7 bases between the two ends. The CDR3 consists of 13 residues. UMIs and sample barcodes were carried by the TCR alpha and TCR beta cDNA libraries that 5'RACE produced using constant-segment primers. TCRdb used MiXCR to reprocess the 5' RACE reads, holding one entry per CDR3 protein. Of roughly 510,000 distinct CDR3 sequences listed, around 15% were seen once; the top ten hold less than 10%. This sample stems from a study of T-cell memory formation after mild COVID-19. Overall study findings and caveats: Clones contracting day 15 to 85 were balanced CD4/CD8; later expanders leaned CD4+.

The sequence was collected from an adult woman who had mild COVID-19 (a few samples of this study predate the infection). Cell type and time point are not known. The specimen sequenced was PBMCs or a T cell subset sorted from them (not recorded which). V and J are TRBV15 and TRBJ2-3; D ambiguous. As DNA, the CDR3 is TGTGCCACCAGCAGAGAGTACTTGGATACGCAGTATTTT. It specifies CATSREYLDTQYF.